Below are 10 T cell receptor beta chains sequenced from a single sample in a study of blood T cell repertoires in COVID-19. The method was immunoSEQ multiplex PCR; TCRdb's version includes in-frame clones alone and lacks a portion of them. The table lists roughly 190,000 clones, about four fifths of them singletons, with roughly 3.2% in the top ten. Sequencing used PBMCs or T cells enriched from blood (not recorded which). The receptor set was obtained from a woman aged 30 to 39 who had recovered from COVID-19.

This chain connects TRBV6-4 to TRBJ1-3; D remains ambiguous. V gave up 7 bases and J gave up 1 base, with 14 bases separating them. The CDR3 contains 15 residues. CDR1 and CDR2 from the germline V gene are MRHNA and SNTAGT. CDR3 DNA: TGTGCCAGCATTCGGGGTGTAAGGTCTGGAAACACCATATATTTT. Its protein product is CASIRGVRSGNTIYF.

The chain links TRBV6-5 to TRBJ1-2; possible D gene TRBD1, 6 bases. CDR3 size: 14 residues. The ends were cut back, 5 bases at V and 1 base at J, with 11 bases in the middle. CDR1 is MNHEY and CDR2 is SVGAGI in the germline V gene. CDR3: CASSPGGSNYGYTF. DNA for the CDR3: TGTGCCAGCAGTCCGGGGGGCAGTAACTATGGCTACACCTTC.

The V call is TRBV24-1, the J call TRBJ1-1, with a weak D call TRBD1 (5 bases). Deletions cut 3 bases from V and 5 bases from J, with 9 bases between. CDR1 is KGHDR, CDR2 SFDVKD, per germline. This CDR3 is 13 amino acids long. This CDR3 reads CATSDHRQTEAFF. The CDR3 DNA sequence: TGTGCCACCAGTGATCACAGACAGACTGAAGCTTTCTTT.

V and J are TRBV19 and TRBJ2-2; D perhaps matches TRBD2 (6 bases). The CDR3 contains 17 residues. Germline CDR1 LNHDA, CDR2 SQIVND (reference sequence). V lost 5 bases and J lost 3, with 19 bases in between. CDR3 DNA sequence: TGTGCCAGTAGTGTTAATGGGGGGAGTCGGTACACCGGGGAGCTGTTTTTT. As protein: CASSVNGGSRYTGELFF.

The J gene is TRBJ2-1, the V gene TRBV7-6; D gene ambiguous. This CDR3 is 13 amino acids long. Germline V gene data show CDR1 as SGHVS and CDR2 as FNYEAQ. The germline V and J ends were trimmed by 5 bases and 6 bases, with 11 bases remaining between them. In nucleotides, the CDR3 is TGTGCCAGCAGCCCGACACTGTTCAATGAGCAGTTCTTC. Its protein product is CASSPTLFNEQFF.

This clone was found a few times. This chain connects TRBV7-8 to TRBJ2-1, with D maybe TRBD2 (6 bases). CDR1 is SGHVS, CDR2 FQNEAQ, per germline. The V and J ends lost 5 bases and 0 bases respectively, with 14 bases between them. This CDR3 is built from 16 residues. CDR3 sequence: CASSPIGRDSYNEQFF. The CDR3 DNA sequence: TGTGCCAGCAGCCCAATAGGGCGGGACTCCTACAATGAGCAGTTCTTC.

The chain recombines TRBV15 with TRBJ2-3; 10 bases are a match to TRBD1. Trimming took 1 base from V and 3 from J; bases not matched to a gene: 7. The CDR3 extends over 17 amino acids. Germline CDR1 and CDR2: LNHNV and YYDKDF (reference sequence). The CDR3: CATSRARLGQGTDTQYF. The DNA of the CDR3 is TGTGCCACCAGCAGAGCACGGTTGGGACAGGGGACAGATACGCAGTATTTT.

This clone was detected once. The chain recombines TRBV28 with TRBJ1-2, with no clear D. Germline lookup yields CDR1 MDHEN and CDR2 SYDVKM. This CDR3 has 13 residues. Trimming cost V 6 bases and J 8 bases, with 16 bases left between them. The CDR3 bases are TGTGCCAGCAGGCTACCGACTGCGAGGGGCTACACCTTC. It translates to CASRLPTARGYTF.

The chain uses TRBV6-5 and TRBJ2-7; TRBD2 aligns across 11 bases. Per the germline V gene, CDR1 is MNHEY and CDR2 is SVGAGI. V lost 2 bases and J lost 2; bases outside the gene matches: 2. There are 15 residues in the CDR3. CDR3 sequence reads: CASSYGSGGAYEQYV. CDR3 nucleotides: TGTGCCAGCAGTTACGGTAGCGGGGGGGCCTACGAGCAGTACGTC.

This rearrangement joins TRBV3-1 (or the pseudogene TRBV3-2) to TRBJ2-3, with 11 nucleotides matching TRBD2. The CDR3 extends over 16 amino acids. Germline CDR1 LGHDT, CDR2 YNNKEL (reference sequence). Trimming removed 4 bases from V and 2 bases from J; junction bases left unmatched: 5. The CDR3 loop reads CASSPSSGGLTDTQYF. The CDR3, as DNA: TGTGCCAGCAGCCCGTCTAGCGGGGGGCTCACAGATACGCAGTATTTT.